Reported below is one TCR beta chain. TCRdb reanalysed the RACE reads using MiXCR and keeps one entry per CDR3 protein. The sample holds roughly 100,000 distinct CDR3 sequences, roughly 11% seen once. The data originate from a study of human T cells and chemical hapten exposure. Study overall: During the roughly 25-week study period, patients had diphenylcyclopropenone applied to the scalp every week.

The sample's time point: patch test 1, 2 weeks after DPC sensitization. Treatment of the sample: therapeutic diphenylcyclopropenone sensitization with weekly scalp DPC. Unseparated into fractions, whole blood served as the source from which total RNA was extracted. Per the germline V gene, CDR1 is GTSNPN and CDR2 is SVGIG (reference sequence). Trimming stripped 3 bases from V and 7 bases from J, with 19 bases between. This CDR3 has 14 residues. The source of this sequence is a woman aged 40 to 50 with alopecia areata. Some clones in this sample may be carry-over from other donors' samples. The gene calls are TRBV30 and TRBJ2-7; TRBD1 is a possible D gene (6 bases). Source: whole blood, taken in connection with sensitization to the hapten diphenylcyclopropenone (DPC). CDR3 sequence: CAWRQGKPSREQYF. The CDR3 DNA is TGTGCCTGGAGACAGGGTAAGCCCTCTCGAGAGCAGTACTTC.